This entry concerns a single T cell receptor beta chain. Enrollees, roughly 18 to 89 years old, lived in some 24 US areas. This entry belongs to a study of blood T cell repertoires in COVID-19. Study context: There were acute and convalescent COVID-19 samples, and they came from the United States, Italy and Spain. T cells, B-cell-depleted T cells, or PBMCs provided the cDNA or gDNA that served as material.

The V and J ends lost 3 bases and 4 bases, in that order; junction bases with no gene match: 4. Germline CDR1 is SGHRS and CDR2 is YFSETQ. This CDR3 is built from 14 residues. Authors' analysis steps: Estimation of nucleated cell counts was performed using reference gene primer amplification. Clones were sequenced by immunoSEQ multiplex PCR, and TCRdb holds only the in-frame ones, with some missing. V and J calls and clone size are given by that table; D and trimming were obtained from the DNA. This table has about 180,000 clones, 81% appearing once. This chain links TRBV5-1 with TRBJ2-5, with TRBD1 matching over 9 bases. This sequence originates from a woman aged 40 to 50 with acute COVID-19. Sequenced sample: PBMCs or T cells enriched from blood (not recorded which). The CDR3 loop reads CASSSPTGGETQYF. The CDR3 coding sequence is TGCGCCAGCAGCTCCCCGACAGGGGGAGAGACCCAGTACTTC.